This TCR beta chain stems from a study of blood T cell repertoires in COVID-19. Background on the study: Sample material is recorded as cDNA or gDNA derived from T cells, B-cell-depleted T cells, or PBMCs.

V was trimmed by 3 bases and J by 5 bases, leaving 14 bases between them. The CDR3 contains 14 residues. Germline V gives CDR1 GTSNPN, CDR2 SVGIG (reference sequence). Measured with immunoSEQ multiplex PCR; TCRdb has only the in-frame clones, and not every one. The sample shows about 180,000 clones, 88% of them seen only once. This chain uses TRBV30 with TRBJ2-1, with a tentative D call TRBD2 (6 bases). The clonotype originates from a woman aged 18-29 years who had recovered from COVID-19. Sequenced input: PBMCs or T cells enriched from blood (not recorded which). CDR3 sequence: CAWSPPGLHNEQFF. In DNA form, the CDR3 reads TGTGCCTGGAGCCCTCCGGGACTCCACAATGAGCAGTTCTTC.